Included here is one T cell receptor beta chain sequence, with context. This clonotype has ten or more counts. Its binding antigen is unknown. No qualities accompany the bases; no much larger clone lies one base away. This entry comes from a study of T cells in Graves' hyperthyroidism and ophthalmopathy (dated by TCRdb to about 2019). For the wider study: Peripheral blood samples were taken at the time of initial diagnosis, prior to any treatment. A discovery cohort of around 100 patients, 43 with Graves' ophthalmopathy and 55 to 65 with stable Graves' hyperthyroidism, was used to find distinguishing TCR V-J signatures. Prospective prediction of ophthalmopathy was tested in an independent validation cohort of 18 to 20 hyperthyroidism patients and some 17 patients who later progressed to ophthalmopathy. For training and testing, the 110 or so patients in the discovery cohort were randomly divided in a 7:3 ratio. In six Graves' hyperthyroidism patients, the study also compared T-cell repertoires from thyroid tissue with T-cell repertoires from blood. Following sampling, methimazole starting at 30 mg daily was given to hyperthyroidism patients, and high-dose intravenous methylprednisolone was given to ophthalmopathy patients. TCR Vbeta CDR3 sequencing of around 130 peripheral blood samples (43 ophthalmopathy, 75 to 85 hyperthyroidism and roughly 17 progressor patients) is reported in the paper. Broad study findings and their caveats: In validation, progression to ophthalmopathy was predicted by the model with nearly 71% sensitivity and about 72% specificity, a median of approximately 7.1 months before onset. Most expanded thyroid clonotypes (frequency above 0.001) were also found in blood, which suggests that blood repertoires may mirror thyroid immune responses. A 13 V-J signature model separated ophthalmopathy from stable hyperthyroidism, with 87.88% sensitivity and 81.08% specificity in cross-validation and 80%/75% in testing. No statistical method was used to fix the sample size in advance, and group allocation was not hidden from the investigators.

Amplification of TCR beta CDR3 regions was carried out from RNA transcripts. The TCR CDR3 was subjected to a first round of RT-PCR using the HTBI primer set and the Qiagen OneStep RT-PCR kit. The libraries were constructed in a second round of multiplex PCR and then size-selected and purified. Paired-end sequencing of the libraries was performed with 100 bp reads on an Illumina HiSeq2000. In the source study's methods: Raw data were processed with SOAPnuke, discarding reads with adapters, uncalled bases, mean Phred below 15, or no exact constant-primer or identifier match. COPE v1.2.5 was used to merge the high-quality paired reads, and each unique nucleotide sequence was defined as a clonotype. MiTCR v1.1 was used to align the clonotypes against IMGT TRBV, TRBD and TRBJ reference segments. The analysis included only V-J combinations with a frequency above 0.0001, which together covered more than 98% of the repertoires. A TCS score was defined as the ratio of F50 (clonal expansion) to E x V (chaos), with BLOSUM62-based TCRdist applied between CDR3 peptides within each V-J. Welch's t-statistics and random forest reduced 500 to 650 V-J features to under 15, which were used in a naive Bayes classifier (R e1071). Using fastp at Q25 and MiXCR, TCRdb reprocessed the public reads and kept productive beta chains. Each entry is one CDR3 protein sequence, shown with its most common DNA and genes. TCRdb assigned the V and J calls; the authors' analysis was not used. For this sample the table gives about 380,000 distinct CDR3 sequences, of which 11% to 15% were detected only once. The biggest ten clones account for 11% of the sample.

Graves' hyperthyroidism was defined as stable when no progression to ophthalmopathy occurred over 18 months of follow-up. Hyperthyroidism patients were newly diagnosed, had a disease duration of under 2 months, and were aged 18 to 65 years. The study excluded patients with uncontrolled infections, other autoimmune diseases, pregnancy or lactation. Diagnoses were based on clinical symptoms, serum thyroxine and TRAb, thyroid ultrasound and orbital computed tomography. PBMCs were separated from around 9.1 ml of fresh peripheral blood using Ficoll-Paque density gradient centrifugation. Total RNA was extracted with Trizol reagent, and quality was checked on an Agilent 2100 Bioanalyzer. Material: blood. The TCR sequence derives from a woman aged 60-75 years with Graves' hyperthyroidism.

The CDR3: CASSLRLAGDRDEQFF. The DNA sequence follows: TGTGCCAGCAGCCTGCGACTAGCGGGAGATCGCGATGAGCAGTTCTTC. The chain employs TRBV3-1 and TRBJ2-1, and 12 junction bases match TRBD2. CDR1 LGHDT and CDR2 YNNKEL are derived from the germline V gene (reference sequence). Unmatched junction bases come to 9, with V trimmed by 4 bases and J by 8 bases. From its cysteine to its phenylalanine, the CDR3 spans 16 amino acids. Here the CDR3 DNA is all that survives: 48 bases in frame from base 1.